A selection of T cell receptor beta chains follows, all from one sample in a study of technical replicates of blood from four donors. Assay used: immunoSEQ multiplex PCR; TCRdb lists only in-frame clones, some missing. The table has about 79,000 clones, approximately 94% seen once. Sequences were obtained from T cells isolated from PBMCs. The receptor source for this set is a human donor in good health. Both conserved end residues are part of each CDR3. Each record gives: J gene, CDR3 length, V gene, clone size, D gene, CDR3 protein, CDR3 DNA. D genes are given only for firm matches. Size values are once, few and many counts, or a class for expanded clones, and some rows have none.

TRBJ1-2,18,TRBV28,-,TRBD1,CASSRGTGTGPTNYGYTF,TGTGCCAGCAGCCGGGGGACCGGGACAGGGCCTACTAACTATGGCTACACCTTC
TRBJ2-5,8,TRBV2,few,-,CASKTQYF,TGTGCCAGTAAGACCCAGTACTTC
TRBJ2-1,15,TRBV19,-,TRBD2,CASSIAAGGSNEQFF,TGTGCCAGTAGTATAGCAGCGGGGGGGTCCAATGAGCAGTTCTTC
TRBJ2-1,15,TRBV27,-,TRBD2,CASTRTSGRVYEQFF,TGTGCCAGCACCCGGACTAGCGGGAGAGTCTATGAGCAGTTCTTC
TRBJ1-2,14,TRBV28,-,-,CASSSPPDTYGYTF,TGTGCCAGCAGCTCCCCCCCGGACACCTATGGCTACACCTTC
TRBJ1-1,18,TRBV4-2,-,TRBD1,CASSQDLAGYRGDTEAFF,TGTGCCAGCAGCCAAGATCTCGCCGGATACAGGGGTGACACTGAAGCTTTCTTT
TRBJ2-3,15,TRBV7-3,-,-,CASSPQETGTDTQYF,TGTGCCAGCAGCCCACAAGAGACTGGCACAGATACGCAGTATTTT
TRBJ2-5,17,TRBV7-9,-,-,CASSRPTNRAERQTQYF,TGTGCCAGCAGCCGTCCCACAAACAGGGCTGAAAGGCAGACCCAGTACTTC
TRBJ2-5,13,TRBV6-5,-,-,CASSPGFGETQYF,TGTGCCAGCAGTCCAGGGTTTGGGGAGACCCAGTACTTC
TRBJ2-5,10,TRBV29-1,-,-,CSVQMETQYF,TGCAGCGTTCAGATGGAGACCCAGTACTTC
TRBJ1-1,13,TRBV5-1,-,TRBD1,CASSSGGQVGAFF,TGCGCCAGCAGTAGTGGAGGACAGGTTGGAGCTTTCTTT
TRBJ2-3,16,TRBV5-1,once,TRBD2,CASSPPGLAATDTQYF,TGCGCCAGCAGCCCCCCGGGACTAGCGGCCACAGATACGCAGTATTTT
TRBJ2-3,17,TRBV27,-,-,CASSSSGDPGRTDTQYF,TGTGCCAGCAGTTCGTCGGGAGACCCAGGTCGCACAGATACGCAGTATTTT
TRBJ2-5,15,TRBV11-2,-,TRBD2,CASSFGGSGGETQYF,TGTGCCAGCAGCTTTGGCGGGAGCGGGGGAGAGACCCAGTACTTC
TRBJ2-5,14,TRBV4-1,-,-,CASSQVSGQETQYF,TGCGCCAGCAGCCAAGTGTCAGGACAAGAGACCCAGTACTTC
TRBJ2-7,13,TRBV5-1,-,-,CASSWGTSAEQYF,TGCGCCAGCAGCTGGGGAACTAGTGCCGAGCAGTACTTC
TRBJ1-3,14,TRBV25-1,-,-,CASGELGSGNTIYF,TGTGCCAGCGGGGAGCTAGGGTCTGGAAACACCATATATTTT
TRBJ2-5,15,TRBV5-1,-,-,CASSLYGTNQETQYF,TGCGCCAGCAGCTTGTACGGGACAAACCAAGAGACCCAGTACTTC
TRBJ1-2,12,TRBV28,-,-,CASSFPGITDTF,TGTGCCAGCAGTTTTCCGGGAATCACGGACACCTTC
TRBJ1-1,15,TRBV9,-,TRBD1,CASSPGDRRNTEAFF,TGTGCCAGCAGCCCCGGGGACAGAAGAAACACTGAAGCTTTCTTT
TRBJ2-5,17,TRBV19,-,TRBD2,CASSIGLLAGVGETQYF,TGTGCCAGTAGTATCGGGCTACTAGCGGGGGTTGGGGAGACCCAGTACTTC
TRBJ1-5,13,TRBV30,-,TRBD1,CAWSGTGNQPQHF,TGTGCCTGGTCCGGGACAGGGAATCAGCCCCAGCATTTT
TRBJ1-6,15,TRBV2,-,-,CASSERGGNSSPLHF,TGTGCCAGCAGTGAAAGGGGAGGGAACAGTTCACCCCTCCACTTT
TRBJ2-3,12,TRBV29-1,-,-,CSVWTDLDTQYF,TGCAGCGTGTGGACAGACTTAGATACGCAGTATTTT
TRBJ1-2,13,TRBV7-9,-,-,CASSSPLFDGYTF,TGTGCCAGCAGCTCCCCTTTGTTTGATGGCTACACCTTC
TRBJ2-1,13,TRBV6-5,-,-,CASSVTSDNEQFF,TGTGCCAGCAGTGTCACAAGTGACAATGAGCAGTTCTTC
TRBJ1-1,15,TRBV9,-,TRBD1,CASSAYRQGGTEAFF,TGTGCCAGCAGCGCCTATAGACAGGGTGGGACTGAAGCTTTCTTT
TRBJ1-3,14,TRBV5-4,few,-,CASSPGYSGNTIYF,TGTGCCAGCAGCCCAGGATACTCTGGAAACACCATATATTTT
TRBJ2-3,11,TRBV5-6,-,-,CASSSGLTFYF,TGTGCCAGCAGCTCGGGACTTACGTTCTATTTT
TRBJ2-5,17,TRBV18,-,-,CASSPTRTRPTGETQYF,TGTGCCAGCTCACCCACCAGAACCAGACCGACCGGGGAGACCCAGTACTTC
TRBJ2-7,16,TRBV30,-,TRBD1,CACSFLPTGVVGEQYF,TGTGCCTGTTCTTTCCTTCCTACAGGGGTGGTCGGCGAGCAGTACTTC
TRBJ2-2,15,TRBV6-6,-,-,CASSYGTQNTGELFF,TGTGCCAGCAGTTACGGGACACAGAACACCGGGGAGCTGTTTTTT
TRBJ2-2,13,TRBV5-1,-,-,CASSLAYAGELFF,TGCGCCAGCAGCTTGGCCTACGCGGGGGAGCTGTTTTTT
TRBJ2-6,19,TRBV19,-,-,CASSIGWRAADSGANVLTF,TGTGCCAGTAGTATAGGGTGGAGGGCAGCCGACTCTGGGGCCAACGTCCTGACTTTC
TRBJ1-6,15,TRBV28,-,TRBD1,CASSLWDRGGSPLHF,TGTGCCAGCAGTTTATGGGACAGGGGCGGGTCACCCCTCCACTTT
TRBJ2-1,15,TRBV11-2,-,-,CASSNLDYPYNEQFF,TGTGCCAGCAGCAACCTGGACTATCCCTACAATGAGCAGTTCTTC
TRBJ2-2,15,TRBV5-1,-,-,CASSLRQDNTGELFF,TGCGCCAGCAGCTTACGACAGGATAACACCGGGGAGCTGTTTTTT
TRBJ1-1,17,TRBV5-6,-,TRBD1,CASSFEPTTGMNTEAFF,TGTGCCAGCAGCTTTGAACCTACGACAGGGATGAACACTGAAGCTTTCTTT
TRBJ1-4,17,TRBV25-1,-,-,CATVSSPDSGLNEKLFF,TGTGCCACCGTGAGCTCCCCGGACAGCGGACTTAATGAAAAACTGTTTTTT
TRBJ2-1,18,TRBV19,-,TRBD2,CATGTSGRRTENYNEQFF,TGTGCCACCGGGACTAGCGGGAGAAGAACGGAAAACTACAATGAGCAGTTCTTC
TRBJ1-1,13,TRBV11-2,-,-,CASSLGRWAEAFF,TGTGCCAGCAGCCTAGGTCGTTGGGCCGAAGCTTTCTTT
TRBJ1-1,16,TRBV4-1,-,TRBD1,CASSQPRTGRNTEAFF,TGCGCCAGCAGCCAACCACGGACAGGGCGGAACACTGAAGCTTTCTTT
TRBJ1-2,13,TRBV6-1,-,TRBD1,CASTPGQGYGYTF,TGTGCCAGCACTCCGGGACAGGGGTATGGCTACACCTTC
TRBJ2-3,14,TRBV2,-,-,CASSPWSSTDTQYF,TGTGCCAGTAGCCCCTGGTCGAGCACAGATACGCAGTATTTT